A single sample gave rise to the 15 T cell receptor beta chains below, sequenced in a study of shared clonotypes between healthy human individuals. Measured with immunoSEQ multiplex PCR; TCRdb has only the in-frame clones, and not every one. The sample lists 650,000 to 750,000 clones; approximately 79% were seen once. The sequencing input was memory CD4+ T cells sorted from blood. As for subset: CD45RA-negative fraction. The receptors stem from a woman aged 30 to 39 in good health.

The sample holds many counts of this clone. This chain uses TRBV27 with TRBJ2-2, with 15 nucleotides matching TRBD2. The CDR3 has 17 amino acids. With 5 bases clipped from V and 4 bases from J, the junction kept 5 bases outside the gene matches. CDR1 MNHEY and CDR2 SMNVEV come from the germline V gene (reference sequence). The CDR3: CASSGLAGGPSTGELFF. DNA for the CDR3: TGTGCCAGCAGTGGACTAGCGGGAGGGCCGAGCACCGGGGAGCTGTTTTTT.

The rearrangement uses TRBV14 and TRBJ2-2; D is uncertain. V was cut by 0 bases and J by 8 bases, with 16 bases left in between. Germline CDR1 and CDR2: SGHDN and FVKESK. The CDR3 sequence is 16 residues long. The CDR3 here is CASSQDRALGPGELFF. CDR3 sequence (DNA): TGTGCCAGCAGCCAAGATCGGGCGCTTGGACCGGGGGAGCTGTTTTTT.

V and J are TRBV7-9 and TRBJ2-7; the D call may be TRBD1 or TRBD2 (5 bases each). Germline V lookup: CDR1 SEHNR, CDR2 FQNEAQ (reference sequence). V was cut by 5 bases and J by 2 bases, with 13 bases left in between. The length of the CDR3 is 14 residues. The CDR3 nucleotides read TGTGCCAGCAGCCTGGGGGTTTCCGCCTACGAGCAGTACTTC. It translates to CASSLGVSAYEQYF.

This clone was counted between two and nine times. V gene TRBV9 combines with J gene TRBJ2-1; tentatively, D is TRBD2 (5 bases). The germline V and J ends were trimmed by 6 bases and 1 base, with 14 bases remaining between them. This CDR3 comprises 15 residues. CDR1 is SGDLS and CDR2 is YYNGEE in the germline V gene. CDR3 residues: CASTPAPGSYNEQFF. CDR3 bases: TGTGCCAGCACCCCAGCCCCGGGATCCTACAATGAGCAGTTCTTC.

This chain connects TRBV19 to TRBJ1-1; D is uncertain. CDR3 size: 16 residues. Germline assignment: CDR1 LNHDA and CDR2 SQIVND (reference sequence). V gave up 0 bases and J gave up 4 bases, with 15 bases separating them. CDR3 protein: CASSIDKVGSPTEAFF. The CDR3 bases are TGTGCCAGTAGTATAGATAAGGTGGGGTCACCCACTGAAGCTTTCTTT.

For the CDR3, the DNA is TGTGCCAGCTCACCTCCGTCCGGACAGCGCTATGGCTACACCTTC. Residues: CASSPPSGQRYGYTF. This chain connects TRBV18 to TRBJ1-2; a weak D match, TRBD1 (6 bases). Germline-derived CDR1 and CDR2 are KGHSH and LQKENI. The CDR3 is made up of 15 amino acids. V shed 3 bases and J shed 4 bases, with 15 bases lying between them.

The table lists this clone with a few counts. The chain combines TRBV12-1 with TRBJ2-2. TRBV12-1 is annotated as a pseudogene. The CDR3 spans 16 residues. Here the CDR3 reads CASSFAGWTGTGELFF. The CDR3 nucleotides are TGTGCCAGCAGCTTTGCTGGGTGGACGGGCACCGGGGAGCTGTTTTTT.

The chain is built from TRBV5-1 and TRBJ2-7; D gene uncertain. The V and J ends lost 1 base and 6 bases respectively, with 5 bases between them. CDR1 is SGHRS, CDR2 YFSETQ, per germline. CDR3 length equals 11 residues. The CDR3 is CASSLFSEQYF. In DNA, the CDR3 is TGCGCCAGCAGCTTGTTCTCCGAGCAGTACTTC.

The chain links TRBV27 to TRBJ2-2; D remains unclear. The V gene's germline CDR1 is MNHEY and CDR2 SMNVEV (reference sequence). V was cut by 1 base and J by 3 bases, with 12 bases left in between. This CDR3 is built from 16 residues. The CDR3, as DNA: TGTGCCAGCAGTTTATTGCTACCGCAGGACACCGGGGAGCTGTTTTTT. It encodes CASSLLLPQDTGELFF.

The J gene is TRBJ1-3, the V gene TRBV7-9; D is ambiguous. V lost 1 base, J lost 3 bases, and 13 bases lay in between. Germline values: CDR1 SEHNR, CDR2 FQNEAQ (reference sequence). The length of the CDR3 is 16 residues. The CDR3 reads CASSLEVGLGGNTIYF. The CDR3 DNA is TGTGCCAGCAGCTTAGAAGTTGGATTAGGTGGAAACACCATATATTTT.

This clone was counted a single time. The chain joins TRBV28 to TRBJ2-7; 12 bases are a match to TRBD2. CDR1 and CDR2 (germline): MDHEN, SYDVKM. This CDR3 is 16 amino acids long. V shed 4 bases, J shed 3 bases, and the junction held 7 bases outside the gene matches. CDR3 sequence (DNA): TGTGCCAGCAGTTCTCGGTGGACTAGCGGGAACTACGAGCAGTACTTC. It yields the protein CASSSRWTSGNYEQYF.

This clone was found once. The chain uses TRBV4-1 and TRBJ2-1; a possible D gene is TRBD1 (6 bases). The CDR3 has 17 residues. Trimming stripped 4 bases from V and 2 bases from J, with 18 bases between. Germline V lookup: CDR1 MGHRA, CDR2 YSYEKL. CDR3 sequence (DNA): TGCGCCAGCAGCCTTAGAAGGTTGGACAGCACCTACAATGAGCAGTTCTTC. Translating gives CASSLRRLDSTYNEQFF.

This clone was counted only a few times. The chain carries TRBV13 and TRBJ2-7, with D uncertain. The CDR3 runs 14 residues. Germline loops: CDR1 PRHDT, CDR2 FYEKMQ (reference sequence). Trimming removed 5 bases from V and 3 bases from J, with 14 bases in between. The CDR3 DNA sequence: TGTGCCAGCAGCCCTTCCCTCCGGAACTACGAGCAGTACTTC. Its translation: CASSPSLRNYEQYF.

The rearrangement uses TRBV10-1 and TRBJ1-1; tentative D call: TRBD1 (5 bases). This CDR3 spans 14 amino acids. Germline assignment: CDR1 WNHNN and CDR2 SYGVQD (reference sequence). Trimming took 0 bases from V and 4 from J, leaving 9 bases between them. The DNA of the CDR3 is TGCGCCAGCAGTGAGTCCTCCCAGGGCACTGAAGCTTTCTTT. It encodes CASSESSQGTEAFF.

This clone was found a few times. The chain links TRBV30 to TRBJ2-2; 7 nucleotides match TRBD1. V was pared by 8 bases and J by 4 bases, with 13 bases of the junction left unmatched. The CDR3 sequence is 15 residues long. Per the germline V gene, CDR1 is GTSNPN and CDR2 is SVGIG (reference sequence). CDR3 bases: TGTGCCACCAGTCGCGAGGGGGCTGGCACCGGGGAGCTGTTTTTT. Translated: CATSREGAGTGELFF.